The present entry profiles one TCR beta chain with its context. The antigen remains undetermined. The data were taken from a study of T cell responses to AZD1222 COVID-19 vaccine. General study results and limits: The study found Spike-specific TCR breadth and depth rose after two AZD1222 doses.

Sequencing was performed with immunoSEQ multiplex PCR; in TCRdb, only in-frame clones are kept and a portion is missing. The table has around 130,000 clones, more than 75% seen once; the top ten hold about 3.1%. V lost 4 bases, J lost 5 bases, and 7 bases stayed unmatched. The germline CDR1 and CDR2 sequences are MGHRA and YSYEKL. CDR3 length: 15 residues. The receptor was derived from an adult who received the AZD1222 COVID-19 vaccine. Sample: peripheral blood, taken 28 days after the second AZD1222 dose. The chain uses TRBV4-1 and TRBJ1-3, with 8 bases that match TRBD1. The CDR3 DNA reads TGCGCCAGCAGCCTCGGACAGGGAAACCGAAACACCATATATTTT. Encoded protein: CASSLGQGNRNTIYF.